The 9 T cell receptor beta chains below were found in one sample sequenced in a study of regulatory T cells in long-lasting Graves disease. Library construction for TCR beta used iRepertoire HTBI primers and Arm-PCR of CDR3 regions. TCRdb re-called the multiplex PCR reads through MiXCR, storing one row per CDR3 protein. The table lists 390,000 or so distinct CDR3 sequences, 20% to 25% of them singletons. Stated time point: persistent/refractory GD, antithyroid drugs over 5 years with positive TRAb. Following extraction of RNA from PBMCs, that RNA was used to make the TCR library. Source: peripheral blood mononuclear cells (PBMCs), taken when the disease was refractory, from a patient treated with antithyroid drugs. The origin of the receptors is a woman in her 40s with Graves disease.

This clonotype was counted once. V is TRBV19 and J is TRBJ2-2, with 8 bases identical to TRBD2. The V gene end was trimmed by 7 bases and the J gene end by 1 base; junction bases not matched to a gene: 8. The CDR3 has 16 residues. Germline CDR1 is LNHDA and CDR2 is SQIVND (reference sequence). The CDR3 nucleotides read TGTGCCAGTACGCCGCGGAGCGGGAGGAACACCGGGGAGCTGTTTTTT. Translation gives CASTPRSGRNTGELFF.

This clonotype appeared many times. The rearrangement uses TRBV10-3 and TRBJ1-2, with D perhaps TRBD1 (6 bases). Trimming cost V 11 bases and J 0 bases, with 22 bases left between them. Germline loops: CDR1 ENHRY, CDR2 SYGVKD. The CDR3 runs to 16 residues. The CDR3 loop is CASQWGGSKANYGYTF. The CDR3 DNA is TGTGCCTCACAGTGGGGGGGCTCAAAAGCTAACTATGGCTACACCTTC.

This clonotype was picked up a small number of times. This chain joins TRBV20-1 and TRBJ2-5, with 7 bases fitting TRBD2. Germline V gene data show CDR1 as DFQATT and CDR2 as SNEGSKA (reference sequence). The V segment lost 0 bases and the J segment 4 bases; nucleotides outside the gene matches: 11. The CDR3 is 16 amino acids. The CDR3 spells CSARDIEGGPVETQYF. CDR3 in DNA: TGCAGTGCTAGAGATATTGAGGGAGGGCCGGTAGAGACCCAGTACTTC.

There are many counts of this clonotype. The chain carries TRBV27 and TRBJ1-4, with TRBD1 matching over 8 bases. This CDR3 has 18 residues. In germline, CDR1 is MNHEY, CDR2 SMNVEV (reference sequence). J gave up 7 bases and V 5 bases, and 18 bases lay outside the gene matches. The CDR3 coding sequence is TGTGCCAGCAGTCCCGACCCCGGACCGGGAGGACAGGGTGAAAAACTGTTTTTT. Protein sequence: CASSPDPGPGGQGEKLFF.

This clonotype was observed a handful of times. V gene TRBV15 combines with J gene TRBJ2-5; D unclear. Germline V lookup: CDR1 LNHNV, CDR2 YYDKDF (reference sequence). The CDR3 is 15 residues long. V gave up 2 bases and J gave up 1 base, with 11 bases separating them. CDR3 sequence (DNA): TGTGCCACCAGCAGACCCTTCGGCGGCCAAGAGACCCAGTACTTC. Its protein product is CATSRPFGGQETQYF.

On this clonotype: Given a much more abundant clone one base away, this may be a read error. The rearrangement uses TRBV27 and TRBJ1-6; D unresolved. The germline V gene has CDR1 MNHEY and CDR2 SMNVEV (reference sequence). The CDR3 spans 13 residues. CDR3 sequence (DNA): TGTGCCAGCACGAGCTCCTATAGTTCACCCCTCCACTTT. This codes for CASTSSYSSPLHF.

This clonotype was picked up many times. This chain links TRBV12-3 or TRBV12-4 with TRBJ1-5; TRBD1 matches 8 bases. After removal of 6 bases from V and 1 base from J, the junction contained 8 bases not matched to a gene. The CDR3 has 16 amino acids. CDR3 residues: CASRYTGGRSNQPQHF. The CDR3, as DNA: TGTGCCAGCAGGTACACAGGGGGTAGGAGCAATCAGCCCCAGCATTTT.

In nucleotides, the CDR3 is TGTGCCAGCAGTAAGACTAGCGGGAGTGTGGATACGCAGTATTTT. The encoded protein is CASSKTSGSVDTQYF. This chain uses TRBV2 with TRBJ2-3; 12 bases map to TRBD2. Germline trimming cut 5 bases from V and 6 bases from J; bases unmatched to any gene: 6. Per the germline V gene, CDR1 is SNHLY and CDR2 is FYNNEI. The CDR3 loop spans 15 amino acids.

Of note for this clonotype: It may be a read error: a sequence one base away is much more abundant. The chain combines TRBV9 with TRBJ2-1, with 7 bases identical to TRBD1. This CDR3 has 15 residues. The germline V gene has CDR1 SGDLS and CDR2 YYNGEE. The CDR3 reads CAGSVGDSSYNEQFF. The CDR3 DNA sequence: TGTGCCGGCAGCGTAGGGGACAGCTCCTACAATGAGCAGTTCTTC.